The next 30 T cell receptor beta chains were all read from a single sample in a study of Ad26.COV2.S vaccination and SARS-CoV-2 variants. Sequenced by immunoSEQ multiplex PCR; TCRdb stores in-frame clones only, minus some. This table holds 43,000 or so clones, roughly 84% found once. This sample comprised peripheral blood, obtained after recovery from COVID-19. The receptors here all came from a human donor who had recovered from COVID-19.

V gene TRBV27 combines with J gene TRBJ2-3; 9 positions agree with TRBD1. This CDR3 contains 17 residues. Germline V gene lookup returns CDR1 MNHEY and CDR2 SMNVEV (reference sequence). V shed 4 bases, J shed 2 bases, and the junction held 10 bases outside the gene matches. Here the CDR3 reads CASSSRRDRESTDTQYF. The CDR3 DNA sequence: TGTGCCAGCAGTTCCCGTAGGGACAGGGAGTCCACAGATACGCAGTATTTT.

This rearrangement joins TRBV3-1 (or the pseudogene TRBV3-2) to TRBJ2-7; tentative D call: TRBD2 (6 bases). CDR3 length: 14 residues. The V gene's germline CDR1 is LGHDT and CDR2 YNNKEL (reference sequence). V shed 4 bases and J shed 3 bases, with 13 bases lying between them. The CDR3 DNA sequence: TGTGCCAGCAGCCCGGGGGTTTGGATCTACGAGCAGTACTTC. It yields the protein CASSPGVWIYEQYF.

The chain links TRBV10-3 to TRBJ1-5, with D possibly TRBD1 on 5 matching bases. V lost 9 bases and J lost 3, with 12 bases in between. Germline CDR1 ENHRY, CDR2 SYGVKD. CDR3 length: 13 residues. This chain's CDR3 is CAMAPGSNQPQHF. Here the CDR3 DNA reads TGTGCCATGGCACCAGGGTCCAATCAGCCCCAGCATTTT.

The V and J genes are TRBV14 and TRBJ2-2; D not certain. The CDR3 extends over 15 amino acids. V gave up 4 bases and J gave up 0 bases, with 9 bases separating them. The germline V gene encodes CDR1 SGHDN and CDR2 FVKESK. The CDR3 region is CASSRTATNTGELFF. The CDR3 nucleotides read TGTGCCAGCAGCCGGACGGCTACGAACACCGGGGAGCTGTTTTTT.

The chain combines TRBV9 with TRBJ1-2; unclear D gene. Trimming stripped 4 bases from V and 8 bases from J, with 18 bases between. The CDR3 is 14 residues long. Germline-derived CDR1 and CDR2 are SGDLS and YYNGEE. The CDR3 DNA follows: TGTGCCAGCAGCCAAGGACTGAACTATGGAGGCTACACCTTC. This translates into CASSQGLNYGGYTF.

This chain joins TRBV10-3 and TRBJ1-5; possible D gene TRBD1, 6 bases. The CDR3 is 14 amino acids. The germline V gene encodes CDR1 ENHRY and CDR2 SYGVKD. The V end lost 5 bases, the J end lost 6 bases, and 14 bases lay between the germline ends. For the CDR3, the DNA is TGTGCCATCAGTCCAGGGGTCGGGATTCAGCCCCAGCATTTT. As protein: CAISPGVGIQPQHF.

The CDR3 sequence: CASSPTVGNTEAFF. The CDR3 nucleotides read TGTGCCAGCAGCCCAACGGTAGGGAACACTGAAGCTTTCTTT. V is TRBV9 and J is TRBJ1-1; D gene unclear. The V gene's germline CDR1 is SGDLS and CDR2 YYNGEE. This CDR3 is 14 amino acids long. The ends were cut back, 4 bases at V and 1 base at J, with 11 bases in the middle. Based on the CDR3 plus reference TRBV9 and TRBJ1-1, the full variable domain is DSGVTQTPKHLITATGQRVTLRCSPRSGDLSVYWYQQSLDQGLQFLIQYYNGEERAKGNILERFSAQQFPDLHSELNLSSLELGDSALYFCASSPTVGNTEAFFGQGTRLTVV.

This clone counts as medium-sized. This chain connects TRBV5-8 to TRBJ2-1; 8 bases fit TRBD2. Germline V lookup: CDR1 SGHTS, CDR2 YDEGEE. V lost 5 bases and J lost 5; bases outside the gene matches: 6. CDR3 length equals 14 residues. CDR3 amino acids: CASRFPGLDNEQFF. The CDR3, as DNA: TGTGCCAGCAGATTTCCGGGACTAGACAATGAGCAGTTCTTC.

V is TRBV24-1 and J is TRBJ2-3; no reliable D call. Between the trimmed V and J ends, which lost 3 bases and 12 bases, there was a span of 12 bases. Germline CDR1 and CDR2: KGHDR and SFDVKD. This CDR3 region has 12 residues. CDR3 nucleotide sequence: TGTGCCACCAGTGATGGCGCTGCCGGCCAGTATTTT. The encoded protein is CATSDGAAGQYF.

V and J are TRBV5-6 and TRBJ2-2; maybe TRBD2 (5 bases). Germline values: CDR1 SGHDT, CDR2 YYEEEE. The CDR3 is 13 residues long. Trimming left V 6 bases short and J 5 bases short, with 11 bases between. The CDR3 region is CASIPGGTGELFF. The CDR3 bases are TGTGCCAGCATCCCCGGAGGTACCGGGGAGCTGTTTTTT.

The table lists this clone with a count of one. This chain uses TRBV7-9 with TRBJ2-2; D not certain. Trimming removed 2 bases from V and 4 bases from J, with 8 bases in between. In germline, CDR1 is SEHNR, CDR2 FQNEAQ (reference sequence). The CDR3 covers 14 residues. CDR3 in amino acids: CASSLLVGTGELFF. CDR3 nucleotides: TGTGCCAGCAGCTTATTGGTCGGCACCGGGGAGCTGTTTTTT.

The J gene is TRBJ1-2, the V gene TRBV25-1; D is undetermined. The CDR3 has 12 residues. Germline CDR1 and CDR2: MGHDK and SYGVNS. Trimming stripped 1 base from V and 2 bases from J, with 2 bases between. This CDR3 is CASSESNYGYTF. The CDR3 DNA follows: TGTGCCAGCAGTGAATCAAACTATGGCTACACCTTC.

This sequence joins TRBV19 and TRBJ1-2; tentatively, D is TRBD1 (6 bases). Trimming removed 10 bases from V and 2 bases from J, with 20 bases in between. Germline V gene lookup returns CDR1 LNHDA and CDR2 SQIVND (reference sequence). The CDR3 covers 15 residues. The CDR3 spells CATRSATGQNYGYTF. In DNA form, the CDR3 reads TGTGCCACCAGATCAGCGACAGGACAAAACTATGGCTACACCTTC.

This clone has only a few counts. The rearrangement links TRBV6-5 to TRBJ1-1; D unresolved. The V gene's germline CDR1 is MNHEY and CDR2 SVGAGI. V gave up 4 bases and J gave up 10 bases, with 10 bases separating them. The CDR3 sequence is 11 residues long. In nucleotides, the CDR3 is TGTGCCAGCAGTTCGGAGGGCCGAGCTTTCTTT. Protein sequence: CASSSEGRAFF.

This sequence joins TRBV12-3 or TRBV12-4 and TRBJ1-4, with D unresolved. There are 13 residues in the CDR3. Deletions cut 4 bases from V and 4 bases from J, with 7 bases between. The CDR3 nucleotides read TGTGCCAGCAGTTATAAGGGTAATGAAAAACTGTTTTTT. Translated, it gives CASSYKGNEKLFF.

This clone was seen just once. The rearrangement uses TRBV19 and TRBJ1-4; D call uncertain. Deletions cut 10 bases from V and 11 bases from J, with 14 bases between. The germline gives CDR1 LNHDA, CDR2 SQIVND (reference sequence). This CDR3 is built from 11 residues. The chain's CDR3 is CATSDGLKLFF. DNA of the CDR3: TGTGCCACCTCCGATGGGCTCAAACTGTTTTTT.

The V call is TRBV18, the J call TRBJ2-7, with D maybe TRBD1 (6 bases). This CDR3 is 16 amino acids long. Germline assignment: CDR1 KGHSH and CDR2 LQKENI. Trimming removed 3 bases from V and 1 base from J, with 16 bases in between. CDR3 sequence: CASSPVRTRGSYEQYF. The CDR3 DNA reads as TGTGCCAGCTCACCTGTACGGACAAGGGGGTCCTACGAGCAGTACTTC.

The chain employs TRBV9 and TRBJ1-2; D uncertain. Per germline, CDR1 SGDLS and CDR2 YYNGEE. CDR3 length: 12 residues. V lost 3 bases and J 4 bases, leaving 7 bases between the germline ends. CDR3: CASSDTFYGYTF. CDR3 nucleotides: TGTGCCAGCAGCGACACCTTCTATGGCTACACCTTC. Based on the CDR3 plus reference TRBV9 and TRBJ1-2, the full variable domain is DSGVTQTPKHLITATGQRVTLRCSPRSGDLSVYWYQQSLDQGLQFLIQYYNGEERAKGNILERFSAQQFPDLHSELNLSSLELGDSALYFCASSDTFYGYTFGSGTRLTVV.

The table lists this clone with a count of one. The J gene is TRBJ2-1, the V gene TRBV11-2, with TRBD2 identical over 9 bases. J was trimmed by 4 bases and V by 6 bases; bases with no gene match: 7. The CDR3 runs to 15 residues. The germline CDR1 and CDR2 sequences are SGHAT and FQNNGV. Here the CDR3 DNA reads TGTGCCAGCAGATCCACTAGCGGGTTATACAATGAGCAGTTCTTC. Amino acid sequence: CASRSTSGLYNEQFF.

The CDR3 sequence is CASSSLGTTNEKLFF. The CDR3 nucleotides are TGTGCCAGCAGTTCCCTGGGAACAACTAATGAAAAACTGTTTTTT. The J gene is TRBJ1-4, the V gene TRBV6-5; no clear D gene. CDR1 MNHEY and CDR2 SVGAGI come from the germline V gene. Trimming shortened V by 4 bases and J by 0 bases, and 9 bases separated the two germline ends. The CDR3 has 15 amino acids.

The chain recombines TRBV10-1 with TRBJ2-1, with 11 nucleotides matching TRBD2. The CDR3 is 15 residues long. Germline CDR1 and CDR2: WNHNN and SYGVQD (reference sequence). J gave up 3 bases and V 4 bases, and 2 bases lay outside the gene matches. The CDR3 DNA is TGCGCCAGCAGTGGGCTAGCGGGGGGCTACAATGAGCAGTTCTTC. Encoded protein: CASSGLAGGYNEQFF.

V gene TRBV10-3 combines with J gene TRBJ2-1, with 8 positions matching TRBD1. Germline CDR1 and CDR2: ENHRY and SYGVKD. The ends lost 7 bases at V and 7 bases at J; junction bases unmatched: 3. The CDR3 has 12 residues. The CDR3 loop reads CAINGQGNEQFF. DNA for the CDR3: TGTGCCATCAACGGACAGGGAAATGAGCAGTTCTTC.

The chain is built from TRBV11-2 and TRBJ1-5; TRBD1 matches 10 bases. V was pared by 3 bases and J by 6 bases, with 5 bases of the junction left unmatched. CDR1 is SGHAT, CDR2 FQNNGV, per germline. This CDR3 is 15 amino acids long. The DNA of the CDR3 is TGTGCCAGCAGCTTGGGGACAGGGGAATTTCAGCCCCAGCATTTT. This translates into CASSLGTGEFQPQHF.

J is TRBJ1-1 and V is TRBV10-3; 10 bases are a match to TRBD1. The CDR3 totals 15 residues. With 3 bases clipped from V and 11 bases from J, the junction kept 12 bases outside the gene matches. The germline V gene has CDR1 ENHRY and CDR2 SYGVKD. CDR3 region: CAISEPGQGNVEAFF. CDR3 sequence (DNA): TGTGCCATCAGTGAACCGGGACAGGGGAATGTTGAGGCTTTCTTT.

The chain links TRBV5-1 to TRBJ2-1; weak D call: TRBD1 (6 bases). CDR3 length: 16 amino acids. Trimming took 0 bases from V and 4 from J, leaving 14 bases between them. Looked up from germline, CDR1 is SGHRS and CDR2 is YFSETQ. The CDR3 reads CASSLVGGTGYNEQFF. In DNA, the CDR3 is TGCGCCAGCAGCTTGGTAGGGGGAACCGGTTACAATGAGCAGTTCTTC.

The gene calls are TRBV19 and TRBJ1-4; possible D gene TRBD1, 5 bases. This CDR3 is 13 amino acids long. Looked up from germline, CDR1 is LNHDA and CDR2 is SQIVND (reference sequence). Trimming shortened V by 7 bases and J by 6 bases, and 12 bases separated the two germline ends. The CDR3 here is CASTPLGDEKLFF. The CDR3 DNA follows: TGTGCCAGTACTCCCCTGGGGGATGAAAAACTGTTTTTT. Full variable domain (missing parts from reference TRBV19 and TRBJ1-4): DGGITQSPKYLFRKEGQNVTLSCEQNLNHDAMYWYRQDPGQGLRLIYYSQIVNDFQKGDIAEGYSVSREKKESFPLTVTSAQKNPTAFYLCASTPLGDEKLFFGSGTQLSVL.

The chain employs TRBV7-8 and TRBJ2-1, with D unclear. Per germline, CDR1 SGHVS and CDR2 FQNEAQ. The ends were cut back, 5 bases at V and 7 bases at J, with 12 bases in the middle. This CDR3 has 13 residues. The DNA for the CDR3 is TGTGCCAGCAGCCTGACGCCCCTAAATGAGCAGTTCTTC. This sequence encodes CASSLTPLNEQFF.

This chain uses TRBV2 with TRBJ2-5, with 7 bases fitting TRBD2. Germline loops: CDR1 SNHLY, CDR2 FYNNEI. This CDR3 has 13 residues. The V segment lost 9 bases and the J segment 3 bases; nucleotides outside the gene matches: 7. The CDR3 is CASSASGEETQYF. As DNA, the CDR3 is TGTGCCAGTAGCGCTAGCGGAGAAGAGACCCAGTACTTC.

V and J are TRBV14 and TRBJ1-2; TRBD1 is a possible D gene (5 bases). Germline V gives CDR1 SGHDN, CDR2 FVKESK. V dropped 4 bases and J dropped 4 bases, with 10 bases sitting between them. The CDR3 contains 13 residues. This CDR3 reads CASSRGGSYGYTF. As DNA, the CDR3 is TGTGCCAGCAGCCGGGGGGGAAGCTATGGCTACACCTTC.

The CDR3 DNA follows: TGTGCCAGCTCACCCTACATGGATTGGGGAGATACGCAGTATTTT. This translates into CASSPYMDWGDTQYF. The gene calls are TRBV18 and TRBJ2-3; no definite D call. The CDR3 has 15 amino acids. CDR1 and CDR2 (germline): KGHSH, LQKENI. V was clipped by 3 bases and J by 5 bases, with 15 bases between them.